In this sample, the clone carrying this T cell receptor beta chain turned up a few times. TCRdb passed the RT-PCR reads through MiXCR, listing each CDR3 protein once. The table lists over 150,000 distinct CDR3 sequences, approximately 30% of them singletons. Germline CDR1 DFQATT, CDR2 SNEGSKA (reference sequence). This CDR3 spans 12 amino acids. The data originate from a study of patients and donors after allogeneic stem cell transplantation. Sequences were obtained from blood, either unsorted or a sorted T cell fraction (not recorded which). The sequence came from a human donor who was either an allogeneic HSCT recipient or a stem cell or donor lymphocyte infusion donor (not recorded which). It is not recorded whose cells these are; they may come from a transplant donor. V gene TRBV20-1 combines with J gene TRBJ1-2, with D maybe TRBD1 (5 bases). CDR3 region: CILTRGGTGYTF. CDR3 DNA sequence: TGCATCCTTACCCGGGGGGGGACTGGCTACACCTTC.